The clone carrying this T cell receptor beta chain has at least ten counts. What it recognizes is unknown. The read falls 3 residues short of the CDR3 end, and the missing part is taken from the germline J gene. After removal of 6 bases from V and 4 bases from J, the junction contained 6 bases not matched to a gene. CDR1 is ENHRY, CDR2 SYGVKD, per germline. This CDR3 is built from 14 residues. The data were taken from a study of T cell clonality in common variable immunodeficiency. TCRdb's table, derived via immunoSEQ multiplex PCR, lists solely in-frame clones and lacks some. The table lists some 45,000 clones, with no singletons. Overall study results and limits: Compared with healthy controls, CVID subjects showed increased TCRbeta clonality, mostly in about a third.

Heparinized whole blood, 5 to 8 ml, came from each donor. The sequenced sample consisted of peripheral blood mononuclear cells. The chain couples TRBV10-3 to TRBJ1-3; 7 positions agree with TRBD1. This clonotype was obtained from a person aged 18-70 years in good health. CDR3 bases read: TGTGCCATCAGCCAGACAGGGAAAGGAAACACC. Amino acids: CAISQTGKGNT. The whole CDR3 reads CAISQTGKGNTIYF.